The 17 T cell receptor beta chains listed next were all sequenced from one sample in a study of CD8+ T cells in alopecia areata. In each case, RNA was isolated and then reverse transcribed into cDNA as the sequencing template. Here immunoSEQ multiplex PCR was the method, and the copy in TCRdb shows in-frame clones only, minus some. Seen here are some 130,000 clones, 50% to 60% observed once, and the top ten hold roughly 4.5%. The material was CD4+ T cells sorted from blood, obtained at week 0. These TCRs come from a human donor with alopecia areata.

This clone was seen more than once but under ten times. The chain links TRBV4-2 to TRBJ2-2; 7 bases are shared with TRBD2. Losses at the gene ends were 4 bases for V and 6 bases for J; bases not matched to a gene: 2. CDR1 and CDR2 from the germline V gene are LGHNA and YNFKEQ. CDR3 length: 13 residues. The CDR3 DNA reads TGTGCCAGCAGCCTCGGACTAGCCGGGGAGCTGTTTTTT. It yields the protein CASSLGLAGELFF.

The chain has TRBV5-1 and TRBJ2-2; possibly TRBD1 for D (6 bases). Trimming stripped 3 bases from V and 5 bases from J, with 14 bases between. Germline values: CDR1 SGHRS, CDR2 YFSETQ. The CDR3 length is 15 residues. Written as DNA, the CDR3 is TGCGCCAGCAGCTGGGGACATGAAAAAACCGGGGAGCTGTTTTTT. Amino acids: CASSWGHEKTGELFF.

Only a few counts were recorded for this clone. V is TRBV5-7 and J is TRBJ2-5, with 7 bases matching TRBD1. Being an ORF, TRBV5-7 has a function that is uncertain. The CDR3 length is 17 residues. Trimming removed 4 bases from V and 1 base from J; junction bases left unmatched: 13. For the CDR3, the DNA is TGTGCCAGCAGCCCATTCCGGGACAGAAGAGTCCAAGAGACCCAGTACTTC. Protein product: CASSPFRDRRVQETQYF.

This clone was picked up one time. The chain is built from TRBV6-6 and TRBJ2-5, with 8 bases lining up with TRBD1. V dropped 6 bases and J dropped 2; count of bases not matched to a gene: 2. CDR1 is MNHNY and CDR2 is SVGAGI in the germline V gene (reference sequence). This CDR3 contains 13 residues. This chain's CDR3 is CASSWDRQETQYF. CDR3 DNA sequence: TGTGCCAGCAGCTGGGACAGGCAAGAGACCCAGTACTTC.

There are a few counts of this clone. The chain combines TRBV5-1 with TRBJ2-6; D may be TRBD1 (6 bases). Trimming cost V 1 base and J 4 bases, with 18 bases left between them. The CDR3 runs 18 residues. Germline CDR1 SGHRS, CDR2 YFSETQ. The CDR3, as DNA: TGCGCCAGCAGCTTGCGGGACACCACGCAGTCGGGGGCCAACGTCCTGACTTTC. Protein product: CASSLRDTTQSGANVLTF.

The chain combines TRBV5-1 with TRBJ2-2; 7 nucleotides align to TRBD2. The CDR3 covers 15 residues. V was clipped by 3 bases and J by 7 bases; unmatched bases: 9. CDR1 and CDR2 from the germline V gene are SGHRS and YFSETQ. CDR3 residues: CASSSAGVVGGELFF. The CDR3 coding sequence is TGCGCCAGCAGCTCGGCGGGAGTGGTCGGCGGGGAGCTGTTTTTT.

This rearrangement joins TRBV2 to TRBJ1-2; D is unclear. Germline CDR1 reads SNHLY; CDR2 reads FYNNEI. CDR3 length: 12 residues. V was pared by 8 bases and J by 4 bases, with 11 bases between. Written as DNA, the CDR3 is TGTGCCAGCCTTGGGCCGGGCTATGGCTACACCTTC. Translating gives CASLGPGYGYTF.

V and J are TRBV7-2 and TRBJ2-1; D is unresolved. The V and J ends lost 0 bases and 5 bases respectively, with 8 bases between them. The CDR3 length is 14 residues. From germline, CDR1 is SGHTA and CDR2 FQGNSA. Here the CDR3 DNA reads TGTGCCAGCAGCTTAGCTCTACTCCACAATGAGCAGTTCTTC. It yields the protein CASSLALLHNEQFF.

V gene TRBV5-4 combines with J gene TRBJ1-2; 9 bases line up with TRBD1. CDR3 size: 15 residues. V lost 5 bases and J lost 8; bases outside the gene matches: 13. The germline CDR1 and CDR2 sequences are SGHNT and YYREEE (reference sequence). The CDR3 coding sequence is TGTGCCAGCAGTGCCTCGGGACAGGGCAGCGGCGGCTACACCTTC. Translating gives CASSASGQGSGGYTF.

The chain links TRBV5-1 to TRBJ2-5, with D maybe TRBD1 (5 bases). Germline V gene data show CDR1 as SGHRS and CDR2 as YFSETQ. V lost 3 bases, J lost 5 bases, and 14 bases lay in between. This CDR3 region has 14 residues. The DNA of the CDR3 is TGCGCCAGCAGCTCAAACAGCAGGGTGGAGACCCAGTACTTC. Its protein is CASSSNSRVETQYF.

This rearrangement joins TRBV28 to TRBJ1-2; D not resolved. The V and J ends lost 1 base and 11 bases respectively, with 8 bases between them. The CDR3 contains 11 residues. Germline loops: CDR1 MDHEN, CDR2 SYDVKM. CDR3 DNA sequence: TGTGCCAGCAGTTTATTATCAATATACACCTTC. It encodes CASSLLSIYTF.

The chain uses TRBV7-3 and TRBJ2-3, with D unresolved. Germline assignment: CDR1 SGHTA and CDR2 FQGTGA. This CDR3 region has 16 residues. V was pared by 5 bases and J by 0 bases, with 15 bases between. CDR3 DNA: TGTGCCAGCAGCCCTGGCGGTGGCGCTAGCACAGATACGCAGTATTTT. Translation gives CASSPGGGASTDTQYF.

The rearrangement uses TRBV27 and TRBJ1-1, with TRBD1 identical over 10 bases. Germline CDR1 and CDR2: MNHEY and SMNVEV (reference sequence). The CDR3 has 20 amino acids. V was clipped by 4 bases and J by 1 base; unmatched bases: 18. The CDR3 sequence is CASSSLLHPGQGSSNTEAFF. The DNA for the CDR3 is TGTGCCAGCAGTTCCCTCCTCCATCCGGGACAGGGGAGCTCGAACACTGAAGCTTTCTTT.

This sequence joins TRBV4-3 and TRBJ2-2; D gene ambiguous. V gave up 1 base and J gave up 0 bases, with 12 bases separating them. The V gene's germline CDR1 is LGHNA and CDR2 YSLEER. This CDR3 spans 17 amino acids. CDR3 sequence: CASSQAYRAANTGELFF. The CDR3 coding sequence is TGCGCCAGCAGCCAAGCGTACCGGGCCGCGAACACCGGGGAGCTGTTTTTT.

The rearrangement links TRBV18 to TRBJ1-5; possible D gene TRBD1, 5 bases. The CDR3 loop spans 14 amino acids. V was cut by 3 bases and J by 5 bases, with 11 bases left in between. Looked up from germline, CDR1 is KGHSH and CDR2 is LQKENI. The CDR3 loop is CASSPKQGHQPQHF. In DNA, the CDR3 is TGTGCCAGCTCACCCAAGCAGGGACATCAGCCCCAGCATTTT.

The chain carries TRBV15 and TRBJ1-2; 7 bases align to TRBD1. CDR1 is LNHNV, CDR2 YYDKDF, per germline (reference sequence). The CDR3 runs to 17 residues. The V segment lost 1 base and the J segment 1 base; nucleotides outside the gene matches: 9. The CDR3 DNA sequence: TGTGCCACCAGCAGAGTGGGACAGAGCCTTGGTAACTATGGCTACACCTTC. This sequence encodes CATSRVGQSLGNYGYTF.

This clone was counted between two and nine times. The chain joins TRBV28 to TRBJ1-1, with D uncertain. V was clipped by 7 bases and J by 10 bases, with 13 bases between them. Per the germline V gene, CDR1 is MDHEN and CDR2 is SYDVKM. This CDR3 spans 11 amino acids. The CDR3 is CASTSVVAAFF. CDR3 DNA sequence: TGTGCCAGCACCTCCGTGGTAGCAGCTTTCTTT.